The subject of this entry is one TCR beta chain. The antigen is not known. CDR3 length: 14 residues. Trimming stripped 4 bases from V and 2 bases from J, with 11 bases between. The germline CDR1 and CDR2 sequences are SGHKS and YYEKEE (reference sequence). The data derive from a study of T cell responses to AZD1222 COVID-19 vaccine. Study findings and constraints: White British donors predominated, females outnumbered males, and clonal diversity was possibly underestimated. Distributed over spike, vaccine-associated CD4 TCRs predominated at 160-218 and 743-854. Two AZD1222 doses significantly raised spike-specific TCR breadth and depth over controls. Baseline serology detected seropositivity in only 5 to 7 AZD1222 recipients.

Here immunoSEQ multiplex PCR was the method, and the copy in TCRdb shows in-frame clones only, minus some. Of 140,000 to 150,000 clones listed, roughly 90% are singletons. This sequence originates from an adult in good health. Source: peripheral blood, taken on day 0 of AZD1222 vaccination. The rearrangement uses TRBV5-5 and TRBJ2-3; TRBD1 is a possible D gene (6 bases). The CDR3 DNA follows: TGTGCCAGCAGCCCGTCAGGGGTCACAGATACGCAGTATTTT. It is translated as CASSPSGVTDTQYF.